This T cell receptor beta chain was sequenced during a study of post-analysis software for immune sequencing data. Study in general: Multiple sclerosis in the patients followed relapsing-remitting, secondary progressive and progressive-relapsing courses.

The study, taken as a whole, reports: For normalized Chao1 diversity, multiple sclerosis patients scored significantly lower than controls did. Samples from one preparation batch, clustered by F measure, grouped strongly together. A few TRBV segments appeared more often in patients than in controls, and TRBV5-6, TRBV5-1 and TRBV20-1 were among these.

Incorporated into the TCR beta cDNA libraries were unique molecular identifiers, which served to reduce PCR and sequencing biases. Using its own MiXCR run on the PCR reads, TCRdb lists one record per CDR3 protein. This repertoire shows about 810,000 distinct CDR3 sequences, approximately 57% found once; its top ten account for 4.6%. The CDR3 has 14 amino acids. Germline V CDR1 and CDR2: MNHEY, SMNVEV (reference sequence). V shed 6 bases, J shed 8 bases, and the junction held 10 bases outside the gene matches. In the case of this clonotype: No antigen is known for it.

This chain links TRBV27 with TRBJ1-2, with 9 bases that match TRBD1. The specimen sequenced was blood. The receptor was derived from a girl under 18 with multiple sclerosis. In nucleotides, the CDR3 is TGTGCCAGCAGCGTTCCCGGGACAGGGAAGGGCTACACCTTC. Protein sequence: CASSVPGTGKGYTF.